One sample yielded the 17 T cell receptor beta chains listed below, sequenced in a study of cytomegalovirus exposure and HLA in healthy donors. A multiplex PCR was run with 60 Vbeta primers and 13 Jbeta primers. Sequencing used immunoSEQ multiplex PCR; TCRdb keeps in-frame clones, though not all of them. The repertoire holds tens of thousands of clones, with around 70% as singletons. Sequenced sample: PBMCs. These receptors were obtained from a woman aged 45-59 years in good health and CMV-seronegative.

This clone came up once. The rearrangement links TRBV7-6 to TRBJ2-1, with D perhaps matching TRBD1 (6 bases). The CDR3 is 15 amino acids. Germline CDR1 and CDR2: SGHVS and FNYEAQ. The V end lost 5 bases, the J end lost 2 bases, and 13 bases lay between the germline ends. The CDR3 region has the DNA TGTGCCAGCAGCCAACAGGGTAAAACCTACAATGAGCAGTTCTTC. Its translation is CASSQQGKTYNEQFF.

J is TRBJ2-7 and V is TRBV2; D perhaps matches TRBD1 (5 bases). Germline loops: CDR1 SNHLY, CDR2 FYNNEI. The CDR3 runs 14 residues. Trimming shortened V by 8 bases and J by 7 bases, and 21 bases separated the two germline ends. CDR3 region: CASFRSVPAGEQYF. CDR3 coding DNA: TGTGCCAGCTTTCGATCGGTCCCCGCAGGGGAGCAGTACTTC.

J is TRBJ1-4 and V is TRBV6-1, with unresolved D. Trimming removed 5 bases from V and 4 bases from J, with 11 bases in between. The length of the CDR3 is 14 residues. CDR1 MNHNS and CDR2 SASEGT come from the germline V gene. CDR3 protein: CASSRGRVNEKLFF. CDR3 sequence (DNA): TGTGCCAGCAGTCGAGGTCGGGTTAATGAAAAACTGTTTTTT.

The chain links TRBV28 to TRBJ1-5, with D possibly TRBD1 on 6 matching bases. The V gene lost 4 bases and the J gene lost 7 bases, with 11 bases spanning the gap. Per germline, CDR1 MDHEN and CDR2 SYDVKM. The CDR3 runs 13 residues. The CDR3 protein is CASSSRGWQPQHF. The CDR3 nucleotides read TGTGCCAGCAGTTCCAGGGGTTGGCAGCCCCAGCATTTT.

V usage is TRBV6-5 and J usage is TRBJ2-5; D gene ambiguous. Trimming stripped 2 bases from V and 6 bases from J, with 4 bases between. Germline lookup yields CDR1 MNHEY and CDR2 SVGAGI. The CDR3 is 11 residues long. CDR3 DNA sequence: TGTGCCAGCAGTTACGAGCAGACCCAGTACTTC. Translated, it gives CASSYEQTQYF.

This chain links TRBV28 with TRBJ2-5, with D tentatively TRBD2 (6 bases). V lost 2 bases and J 5 bases, leaving 9 bases between the germline ends. This CDR3 is built from 13 residues. The germline CDR1 and CDR2 sequences are MDHEN and SYDVKM. The CDR3 loop is CASSLAGGETQYF. The CDR3 DNA follows: TGTGCCAGCAGTTTAGCTGGGGGGGAGACCCAGTACTTC.

The chain employs TRBV29-1 and TRBJ2-1; TRBD1 aligns across 8 bases. From germline, CDR1 is SQVTM and CDR2 ANQGSEA. Germline trimming cut 8 bases from V and 8 bases from J; bases unmatched to any gene: 5. The CDR3 has 11 residues. The CDR3 loop is CSLTDRDEQFF. The CDR3 coding sequence is TGCAGCTTAACGGACAGGGATGAGCAGTTCTTC.

This clone was seen a single time. The rearrangement joins TRBV7-9 to TRBJ2-5; 13 bases line up with TRBD2. CDR1 SEHNR and CDR2 FQNEAQ come from the germline V gene (reference sequence). The V segment lost 8 bases and the J segment 0 bases; nucleotides outside the gene matches: 6. The CDR3 has 16 amino acids. CDR3: CASGPGTSGNQETQYF. The CDR3 bases are TGTGCCAGCGGCCCCGGGACTAGCGGGAACCAAGAGACCCAGTACTTC.

The rearrangement joins TRBV27 to TRBJ2-3, with 10 positions matching TRBD1. This CDR3 is built from 17 residues. The V gene's germline CDR1 is MNHEY and CDR2 SMNVEV (reference sequence). Trimming took 6 bases from V and 8 from J; bases not matched to a gene: 17. As DNA, the CDR3 is TGTGCCAGCAGCCGAAAGCCGGGACAGGGGTCGAGTGGTACGCAGTATTTT. Translating it yields CASSRKPGQGSSGTQYF.

J is TRBJ1-5 and V is TRBV27, with a weak D call TRBD1 (5 bases). CDR3 length equals 15 residues. V lost 6 bases and J lost 0, with 12 bases in between. Per the germline V gene, CDR1 is MNHEY and CDR2 is SMNVEV (reference sequence). The CDR3 nucleotides are TGTGCCAGCAGCTCAGGGTACAATAGCAATCAGCCCCAGCATTTT. It encodes CASSSGYNSNQPQHF.

V usage is TRBV28 and J usage is TRBJ2-3, with 7 bases matching TRBD1. The CDR3 is 14 amino acids. Germline V gene lookup returns CDR1 MDHEN and CDR2 SYDVKM. Trimming removed 9 bases from V and 4 bases from J; junction bases left unmatched: 10. The CDR3 DNA follows: TGTGCCAGACAGGGGCGCCCAAAACCAGATACGCAGTATTTT. Translated: CARQGRPKPDTQYF.

This chain uses TRBV6-5 with TRBJ2-3, with unresolved D. Germline V gene sequence: CDR1 MNHEY, CDR2 SVGAGI. V shed 6 bases and J shed 4 bases, with 5 bases lying between them. This CDR3 spans 11 amino acids. CDR3 in DNA: TGTGCCAGCAGCTCCGCAGATACGCAGTATTTT. Protein sequence: CASSSADTQYF.

The rearrangement uses TRBV10-3 and TRBJ2-2; TRBD1 matches at 8 bases. Germline CDR1 and CDR2: ENHRY and SYGVKD. The CDR3 sequence is 16 residues long. V lost 8 bases and J lost 7; bases outside the gene matches: 15. The CDR3 nucleotides read TGTGCCATCGGGCGGCAGGGGGCCCTTGAGGGCGGGGAGCTGTTTTTT. This gives the protein CAIGRQGALEGGELFF.

This clone was found a few times. The J gene is TRBJ2-3, the V gene TRBV2; 7 bases are shared with TRBD2. V gave up 7 bases and J gave up 1 base; unmatched junction bases: 5. The germline gives CDR1 SNHLY, CDR2 FYNNEI. The CDR3 is 14 residues long. The CDR3 loop reads CASTYSGGTDTQYF. Here the CDR3 DNA reads TGTGCCAGCACGTACAGCGGGGGCACAGATACGCAGTATTTT.

In its sample, this clone was seen a few times. V gene TRBV2 combines with J gene TRBJ2-2, with TRBD1 matching over 8 bases. CDR3 length: 14 residues. Germline CDR1 and CDR2: SNHLY and FYNNEI. V gave up 4 bases and J gave up 5 bases; unmatched junction bases: 3. As DNA, the CDR3 is TGTGCCAGCAGTGCAGGGGGCGTAACCGGGGAGCTGTTTTTT. It is translated as CASSAGGVTGELFF. Combining the CDR3 with reference TRBV2 and TRBJ2-2 gives the whole variable domain EPEVTQTPSHQVTQMGQEVILRCVPISNHLYFYWYRQILGQKVEFLVSFYNNEISEKSEIFDDQFSVERPDGSNFTLKIRSTKLEDSAMYFCASSAGGVTGELFFGEGSRLTVL.

This clone has a single count. This chain connects TRBV7-9 to TRBJ2-7; 8 bases agree with TRBD1. From germline, CDR1 is SEHNR and CDR2 FQNEAQ (reference sequence). With V trimmed by 7 bases and J by 6 bases, 14 bases remained unmatched. This CDR3 is 15 amino acids long. CDR3 region: CASTSLDRGDREQYF. For the CDR3, the DNA is TGTGCCAGCACCTCCCTCGACAGGGGTGATCGCGAGCAGTACTTC.

The chain recombines TRBV5-4 with TRBJ2-7; TRBD1 is a possible D gene (7 bases). CDR1 SGHNT and CDR2 YYREEE come from the germline V gene (reference sequence). The CDR3 has 14 amino acids. Trimming left V 10 bases short and J 6 bases short, with 23 bases between. CDR3 DNA sequence: TGTGCCCAGGGACTCCAAGGAGCAGGGGGCGAGCAGTACTTC. This gives the protein CAQGLQGAGGEQYF.